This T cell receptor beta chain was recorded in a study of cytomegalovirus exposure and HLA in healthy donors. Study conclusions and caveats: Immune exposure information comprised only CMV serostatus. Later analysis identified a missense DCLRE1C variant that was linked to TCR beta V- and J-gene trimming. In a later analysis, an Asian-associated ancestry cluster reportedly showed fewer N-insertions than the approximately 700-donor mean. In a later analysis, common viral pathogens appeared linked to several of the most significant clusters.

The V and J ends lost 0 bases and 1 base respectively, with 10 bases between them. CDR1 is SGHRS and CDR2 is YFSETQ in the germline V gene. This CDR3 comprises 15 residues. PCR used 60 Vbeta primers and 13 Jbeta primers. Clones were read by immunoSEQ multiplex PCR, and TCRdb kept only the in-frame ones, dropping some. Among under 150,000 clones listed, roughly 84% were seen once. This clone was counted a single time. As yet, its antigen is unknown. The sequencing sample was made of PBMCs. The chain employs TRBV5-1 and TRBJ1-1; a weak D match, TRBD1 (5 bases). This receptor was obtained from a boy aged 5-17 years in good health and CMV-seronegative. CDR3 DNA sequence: TGCGCCAGCAGCTTGGGACGGGGGGAGAACACTGAAGCTTTCTTT. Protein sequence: CASSLGRGENTEAFF.